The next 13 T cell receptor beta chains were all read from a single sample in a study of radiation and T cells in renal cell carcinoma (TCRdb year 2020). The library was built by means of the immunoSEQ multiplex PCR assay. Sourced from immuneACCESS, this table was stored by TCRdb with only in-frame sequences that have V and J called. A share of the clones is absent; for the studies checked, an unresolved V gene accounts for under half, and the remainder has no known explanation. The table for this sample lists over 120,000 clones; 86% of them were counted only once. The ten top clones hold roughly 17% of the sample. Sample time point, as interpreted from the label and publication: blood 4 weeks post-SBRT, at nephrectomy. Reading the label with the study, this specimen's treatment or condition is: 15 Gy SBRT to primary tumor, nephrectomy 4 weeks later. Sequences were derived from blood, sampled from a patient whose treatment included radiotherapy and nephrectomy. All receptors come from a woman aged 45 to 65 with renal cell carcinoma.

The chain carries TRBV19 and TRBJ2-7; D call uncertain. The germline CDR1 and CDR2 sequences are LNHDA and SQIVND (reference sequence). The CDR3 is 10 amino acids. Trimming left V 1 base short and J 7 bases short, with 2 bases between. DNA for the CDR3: TGTGCCAGTAGTATAGCTGAGCAGTACTTC. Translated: CASSIAEQYF.

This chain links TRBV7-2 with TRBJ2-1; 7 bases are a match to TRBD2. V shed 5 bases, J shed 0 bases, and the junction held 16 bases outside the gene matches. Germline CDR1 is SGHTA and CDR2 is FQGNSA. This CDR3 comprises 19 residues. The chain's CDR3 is CASSPRPGTTLSSYNEQFF. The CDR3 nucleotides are TGTGCCAGCAGCCCCCGCCCCGGGACTACTCTGAGCTCCTACAATGAGCAGTTCTTC.

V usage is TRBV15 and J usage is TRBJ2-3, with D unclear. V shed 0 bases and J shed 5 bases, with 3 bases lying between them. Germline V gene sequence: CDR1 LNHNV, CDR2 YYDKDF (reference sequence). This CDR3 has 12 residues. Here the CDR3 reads CATSRDIDTQYF. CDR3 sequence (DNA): TGTGCCACCAGCAGAGACATAGATACGCAGTATTTT.

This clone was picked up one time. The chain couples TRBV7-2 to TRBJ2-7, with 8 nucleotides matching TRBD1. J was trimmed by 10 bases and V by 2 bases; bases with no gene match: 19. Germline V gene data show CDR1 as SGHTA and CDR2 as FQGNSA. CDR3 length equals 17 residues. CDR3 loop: CASSLKGRIKGQEEQYF. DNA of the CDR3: TGTGCCAGCAGCTTAAAGGGGAGAATTAAGGGACAGGAGGAACAGTACTTC.

In DNA, the CDR3 is TGTGCCAGCAGCTTCGAGGTCTACGAGCAGTACTTC. Translated, it gives CASSFEVYEQYF. The chain combines TRBV5-4 with TRBJ2-7; D not resolved. The V gene lost 2 bases and the J gene lost 3 bases, with 6 bases spanning the gap. The CDR3 extends over 12 amino acids. Germline lookup yields CDR1 SGHNT and CDR2 YYREEE (reference sequence).

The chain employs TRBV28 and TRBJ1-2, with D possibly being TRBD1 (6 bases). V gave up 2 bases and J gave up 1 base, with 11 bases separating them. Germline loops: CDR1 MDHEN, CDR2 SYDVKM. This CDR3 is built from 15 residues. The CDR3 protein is CASSLGDTINYGYTF. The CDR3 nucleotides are TGTGCCAGCAGTTTAGGGGACACCATTAACTATGGCTACACCTTC.

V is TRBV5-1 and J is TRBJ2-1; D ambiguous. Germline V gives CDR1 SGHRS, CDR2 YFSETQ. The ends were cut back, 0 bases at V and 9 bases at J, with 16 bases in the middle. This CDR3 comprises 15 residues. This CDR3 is CASSLDAVTYGEQFF. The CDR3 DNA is TGCGCCAGCAGCTTGGATGCAGTCACGTATGGTGAGCAGTTCTTC.

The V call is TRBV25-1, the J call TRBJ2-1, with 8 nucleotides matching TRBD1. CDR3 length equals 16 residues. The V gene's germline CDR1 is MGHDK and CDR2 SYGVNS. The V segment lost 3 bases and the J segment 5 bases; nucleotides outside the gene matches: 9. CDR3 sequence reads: CASSDPGQGADNEQFF. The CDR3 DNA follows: TGTGCCAGCAGTGACCCGGGGCAGGGGGCCGACAATGAGCAGTTCTTC.

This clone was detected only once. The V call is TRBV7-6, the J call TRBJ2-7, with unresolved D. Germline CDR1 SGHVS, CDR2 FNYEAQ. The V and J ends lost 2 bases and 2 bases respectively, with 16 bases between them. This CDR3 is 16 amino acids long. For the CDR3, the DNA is TGTGCCAGCAGCTTATATCCGATCGGCCGAACCTACGAGCAGTACTTC. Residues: CASSLYPIGRTYEQYF.

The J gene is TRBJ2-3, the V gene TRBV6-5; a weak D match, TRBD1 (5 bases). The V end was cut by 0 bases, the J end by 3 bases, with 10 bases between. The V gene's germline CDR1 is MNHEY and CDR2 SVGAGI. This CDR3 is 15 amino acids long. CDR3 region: CASSYSGERTDTQYF. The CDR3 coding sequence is TGTGCCAGCAGTTACTCAGGGGAAAGGACAGATACGCAGTATTTT.

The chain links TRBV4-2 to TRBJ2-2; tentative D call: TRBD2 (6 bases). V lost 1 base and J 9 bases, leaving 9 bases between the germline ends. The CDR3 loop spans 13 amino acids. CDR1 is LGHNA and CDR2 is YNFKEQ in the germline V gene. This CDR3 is CASSQAGERELFF. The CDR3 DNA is TGTGCCAGCAGCCAAGCGGGGGAAAGGGAGCTGTTTTTT.

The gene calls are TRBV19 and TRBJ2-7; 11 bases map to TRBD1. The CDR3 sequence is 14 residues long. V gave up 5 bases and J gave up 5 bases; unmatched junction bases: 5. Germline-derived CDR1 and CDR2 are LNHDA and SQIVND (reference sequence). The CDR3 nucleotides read TGTGCCAGTAGTGACCGGGACAGGGGGGACGAGCAGTACTTC. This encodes CASSDRDRGDEQYF.

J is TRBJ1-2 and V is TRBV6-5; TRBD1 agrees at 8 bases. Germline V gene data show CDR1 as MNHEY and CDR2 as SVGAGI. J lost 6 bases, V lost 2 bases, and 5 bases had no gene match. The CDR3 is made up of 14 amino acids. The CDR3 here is CASSYSRGHHGYTF. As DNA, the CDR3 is TGTGCCAGCAGTTACAGCAGGGGGCATCATGGCTACACCTTC.